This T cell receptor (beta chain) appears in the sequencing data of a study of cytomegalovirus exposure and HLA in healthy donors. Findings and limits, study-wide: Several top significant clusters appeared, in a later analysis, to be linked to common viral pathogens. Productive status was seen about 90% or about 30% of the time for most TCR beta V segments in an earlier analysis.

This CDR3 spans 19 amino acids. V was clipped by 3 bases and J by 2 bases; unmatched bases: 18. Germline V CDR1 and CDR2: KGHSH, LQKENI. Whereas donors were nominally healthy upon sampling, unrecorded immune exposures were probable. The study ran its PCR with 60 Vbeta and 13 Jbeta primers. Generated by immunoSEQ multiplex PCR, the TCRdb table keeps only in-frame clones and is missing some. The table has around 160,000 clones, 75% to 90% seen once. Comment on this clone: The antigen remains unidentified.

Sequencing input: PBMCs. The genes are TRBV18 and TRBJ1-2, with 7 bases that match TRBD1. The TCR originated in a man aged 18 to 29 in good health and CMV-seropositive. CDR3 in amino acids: CASSPVGFGQALSNYGYTF. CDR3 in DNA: TGTGCCAGCTCACCGGTGGGGTTCGGACAGGCCCTATCGAACTATGGCTACACCTTC.